Each of the 21 T cell receptor beta chains below was sequenced from the same sample in a study of T cells in Graves' hyperthyroidism and ophthalmopathy (dated by TCRdb to the late 2010s). The library was generated by multiplex PCR. Sequencing took place on an Illumina HiSeq 2000. The TCR beta CDR3 regions were amplified from the RNA transcripts. The TCR CDR3 was subjected to a first round of RT-PCR using the HTBI primer set and the Qiagen OneStep RT-PCR kit. TCRdb redid the processing of the public reads, applying fastp at Q25 and MiXCR, and retained in-frame beta chains. Rows with a matching CDR3 protein are joined into one entry that keeps the most common DNA and genes. Here the sample has a few hundred thousand distinct CDR3 sequences; about 16% occur a single time. In total, the top ten clones hold roughly 3.4% of the sample. Sample: blood. Source of these receptors: a middle-aged woman with Graves' ophthalmopathy.

The chain joins TRBV12-3 or TRBV12-4 to TRBJ2-1, with TRBD1 matching 11 bases. CDR3 size: 18 residues. V was clipped by 3 bases and J by 8 bases; unmatched bases: 15. The CDR3 DNA follows: TGTGCCAGCAGTTTTATCTTTATAGGGACAGGGGGAGGGGATGAGCAGTTCTTC. Protein product: CASSFIFIGTGGGDEQFF.

This clonotype showed up many times. The chain recombines TRBV7-9 with TRBJ2-3; the D call may be TRBD1 or TRBD2 (6 bases each). The CDR3 loop spans 13 amino acids. V lost 5 bases, J lost 4 bases, and 10 bases lay in between. Germline V lookup: CDR1 SEHNR, CDR2 FQNEAQ (reference sequence). The DNA of the CDR3 is TGTGCCAGCAGCAGGGGGGACGCAGATACGCAGTATTTT. Translating gives CASSRGDADTQYF.

This clonotype was seen a few times. The V gene is TRBV4-1, the J gene TRBJ1-2; no definite D call. V dropped 3 bases and J dropped 8 bases, with 19 bases sitting between them. Per germline, CDR1 MGHRA and CDR2 YSYEKL. The CDR3 has 15 amino acids. CDR3 region: CASSQDGVEKGGYTF. CDR3 nucleotide sequence: TGCGCCAGCAGCCAGGATGGGGTGGAAAAAGGAGGCTACACCTTC.

This clonotype was seen a handful of times. The chain recombines TRBV2 with TRBJ1-1; D perhaps matches TRBD1 (5 bases). Germline V lookup: CDR1 SNHLY, CDR2 FYNNEI. There are 13 residues in the CDR3. V was pared by 8 bases and J by 4 bases, with 14 bases between. CDR3 residues: CASGNQGSTEAFF. CDR3 in DNA: TGTGCCAGCGGGAACCAGGGAAGCACTGAAGCTTTCTTT.

Concerning this clonotype: At one of its ends the junction is not consistent with the germline gene, which may arise from a read error. V is TRBV28 and J is TRBJ1-1, with D uncertain. Germline V lookup: CDR1 MDHEN, CDR2 SYDVKM. CDR3 length equals 13 residues. The CDR3 is CANSLSLNTEAFF. CDR3 nucleotides: TGTGCCAACAGTTTGTCACTGAACACTGAAGCTTTCTTT.

The rearrangement uses TRBV5-1 and TRBJ2-5; D gene uncertain. Germline CDR1 and CDR2: SGHRS and YFSETQ. Trimming took 0 bases from V and 2 from J, leaving 14 bases between them. CDR3 length equals 16 residues. CDR3 region: CASSLVSGSAQETQYF. CDR3 nucleotide sequence: TGCGCCAGCAGCTTGGTTTCTGGGTCAGCACAAGAGACCCAGTACTTC.

This clonotype occurred many times. The chain employs TRBV28 and TRBJ2-7; D gene uncertain. Germline CDR1 is MDHEN and CDR2 is SYDVKM. The ends were cut back, 6 bases at V and 3 bases at J, with 12 bases in the middle. CDR3 length: 13 amino acids. The CDR3: CASRGQDLYEQYF. The CDR3 DNA reads TGTGCCAGCAGAGGCCAGGACCTCTACGAGCAGTACTTC. Full variable domain (missing parts from reference TRBV28 and TRBJ2-7): DVKVTQSSRYLVKRTGEKVFLECVQDMDHENMFWYRQDPGLGLRLIYFSYDVKMKEKGDIPEGYSVSREKKERFSLILESASTNQTSMYLCASRGQDLYEQYFGPGTRLTVT.

This clonotype was observed a few times. V and J are TRBV7-3 and TRBJ2-4; 8 nucleotides match TRBD1. Trimming cost V 2 bases and J 5 bases; bases outside gene matches: 8. Per the germline V gene, CDR1 is SGHTA and CDR2 is FQGTGA. The CDR3 sequence is 16 residues long. The CDR3 loop reads CASSLSSGQGQNIQYF. The DNA of the CDR3 is TGTGCCAGCAGCTTATCCTCAGGACAGGGCCAAAACATTCAGTACTTC.

This clonotype was detected many times. The chain recombines TRBV20-1 with TRBJ2-5; TRBD2 is a possible D gene (6 bases). V was pared by 3 bases and J by 6 bases, with 14 bases between. CDR1 and CDR2 from the germline V gene are DFQATT and SNEGSKA (reference sequence). The CDR3 is made up of 13 amino acids. CDR3 nucleotide sequence: TGCAGTGCTAGCCTTGGAGGGAGAAAGACCCAGTACTTC. Translating it yields CSASLGGRKTQYF.

This clonotype came up a few times. The chain links TRBV5-1 to TRBJ2-7, with TRBD2 identical over 10 bases. Trimming took 1 base from V and 0 from J; bases not matched to a gene: 7. The germline gives CDR1 SGHRS, CDR2 YFSETQ. The CDR3 is 17 amino acids. The CDR3, as DNA: TGCGCCAGCAGCTTGATGGCTAGCGGGAGTACCTCCTACGAGCAGTACTTC. It translates to CASSLMASGSTSYEQYF.

This clonotype was seen only a few times. The V and J genes are TRBV20-1 and TRBJ2-4, with a possible D match to TRBD2 (5 bases). V was trimmed by 2 bases and J by 2 bases, leaving 13 bases between them. The CDR3 consists of 15 residues. Germline CDR1 DFQATT, CDR2 SNEGSKA (reference sequence). CDR3 protein: CSARNPTGSKNIQYF. The CDR3 DNA sequence: TGCAGTGCTAGAAACCCGACGGGGTCCAAAAACATTCAGTACTTC.

The rearrangement joins TRBV29-1 to TRBJ2-7, with 10 nucleotides matching TRBD1. Germline V CDR1 and CDR2: SQVTM, ANQGSEA. V gave up 8 bases and J gave up 2 bases; unmatched junction bases: 9. This CDR3 spans 14 amino acids. The DNA for the CDR3 is TGCAGCATAGCCGGGACAGGGGAAACCTACGAGCAGTACTTC. This translates into CSIAGTGETYEQYF.

With respect to this clonotype: Possible read error: a much larger clone is one base away. The chain links TRBV7-3 to TRBJ2-3; a possible D gene is TRBD2 (6 bases). Looked up from germline, CDR1 is SGHTA and CDR2 is FQGTGA. Trimming removed 6 bases from V and 5 bases from J, with 15 bases in between. The CDR3 spans 14 residues. This chain's CDR3 is CASSSGVGLDTQYF. The CDR3 nucleotides are TGTGCCAGCAGTTCGGGGGTTGGCTTAGATACGCAGTATTTT.

This clonotype was recorded at least ten times. The chain employs TRBV5-1 and TRBJ2-3, with D possibly matching TRBD2 (5 bases). CDR1 and CDR2 (germline): SGHRS, YFSETQ. Trimming cost V 4 bases and J 5 bases, with 14 bases left between them. The CDR3 loop spans 14 amino acids. This CDR3 is CASSAGSPRDTQYF. The CDR3 nucleotides read TGCGCCAGCAGCGCGGGCAGTCCGAGAGATACGCAGTATTTT.

This clonotype was recorded many times. J is TRBJ1-1 and V is TRBV2; the match to TRBD1 covers 9 bases. This CDR3 contains 15 residues. The germline V gene has CDR1 SNHLY and CDR2 FYNNEI. V lost 4 bases to trimming and J lost 5 bases; unmatched junction nucleotides: 8. CDR3 DNA sequence: TGTGCCAGCAGTGGTCGAGACAGGGGGGGGACTGAAGCTTTCTTT. Encoded protein: CASSGRDRGGTEAFF.

This clonotype was counted a few times. J is TRBJ2-1 and V is TRBV7-6; D possibly corresponds to TRBD1 (6 bases). The CDR3 runs to 16 residues. CDR1 and CDR2 (germline): SGHVS, FNYEAQ. V dropped 4 bases and J dropped 2 bases, with 15 bases sitting between them. CDR3 in amino acids: CASSSVQGSAYNEQFF. The CDR3 bases are TGTGCCAGCAGCTCAGTCCAGGGGAGTGCCTACAATGAGCAGTTCTTC.

V usage is TRBV5-1 and J usage is TRBJ2-3, with D hard to call. CDR1 SGHRS and CDR2 YFSETQ come from the germline V gene. The CDR3 has 14 residues. The V end was cut by 4 bases, the J end by 3 bases, with 12 bases between. The CDR3: CASSLLDGTDTQYF. As DNA, the CDR3 is TGCGCCAGCAGCCTACTGGACGGTACAGATACGCAGTATTTT.

This clonotype was found a few times. The chain recombines TRBV4-2 with TRBJ2-1; D gene unclear. The CDR3 runs to 12 residues. V gave up 0 bases and J gave up 9 bases, with 6 bases separating them. From germline, CDR1 is LGHNA and CDR2 YNFKEQ. The CDR3 is CASSQDVGEQFF. In DNA, the CDR3 is TGTGCCAGCAGCCAAGATGTGGGTGAGCAGTTCTTC.

This clonotype was seen a handful of times. This chain connects TRBV11-2 to TRBJ1-2; D unresolved. Germline V lookup: CDR1 SGHAT, CDR2 FQNNGV. The CDR3 covers 12 residues. The V end was cut by 5 bases, the J end by 4 bases, with 8 bases between. This CDR3 is CASSPESYGYTF. In nucleotides, the CDR3 is TGTGCCAGCAGCCCCGAGAGCTATGGCTACACCTTC. The full variable domain, completed using reference TRBV11-2 and TRBJ1-2, is EAGVAQSPRYKIIEKRQSVAFWCNPISGHATLYWYQQILGQGPKLLIQFQNNGVVDDSQLPKDRFSAERLKGVDSTLKIQPAKLEDSAVYLCASSPESYGYTFGSGTRLTVV.

This clonotype was found many times. V is TRBV30 and J is TRBJ1-1; D may be TRBD1 (5 bases). Per the germline V gene, CDR1 is GTSNPN and CDR2 is SVGIG (reference sequence). Trimming left V 3 bases short and J 6 bases short, with 14 bases between. This CDR3 contains 13 residues. CDR3 bases: TGTGCCTGGAGCCAAATTCAGGGTGCTGAAGCTTTCTTT. It is translated as CAWSQIQGAEAFF.

In this sample, this clonotype turned up a few times. This rearrangement joins TRBV6-5 to TRBJ1-1; 7 bases match TRBD1. The germline gives CDR1 MNHEY, CDR2 SVGAGI. This CDR3 has 15 residues. V shed 2 bases and J 8 bases; nucleotides not matched to a gene: 11. The CDR3 bases are TGTGCCAGCAGTTACGAGAGATCGGGACAGCCGGAAGCTTTCTTT. Protein sequence: CASSYERSGQPEAFF.